The entry below describes one T cell receptor (beta chain). Its antigen is currently unknown. Germline and junction disagree at one end, which may indicate a read error. Three rounds of nested PCR, following a modified ARM-PCR protocol, produced the TCRbeta library. MiXCR, applied by TCRdb to the multiplex PCR reads, yields one record per CDR3 protein. The data contain approximately 79,000 distinct CDR3 sequences, 55% to 80% of them singletons. This sample is drawn from a study of tumor and adjacent non-tumor tissue in lung cancer. Study background: Histology: around twelve adenocarcinoma, a couple of squamous cell carcinoma, 1 small cell lung cancer.

Overall study findings and caveats: Tumor tissue had significantly higher TCR diversity than normal lung. Higher tumor TCR diversity was associated with shorter survival.

The CDR3 length is 19 residues. Germline V lookup: CDR1 SGHRS, CDR2 YFSETQ. No cell sorting was done before RNA was extracted from the tissue. V usage is TRBV5-1 and J usage is TRBJ2-3, with 7 bases fitting TRBD1. This receptor was obtained from a woman between 40 and 55 years old with non-small cell lung cancer. The sample was lung tumor tissue. DNA for the CDR3: TGCGCCAGCAGCCTCAGCCAAAGTGGCAGGGGGACGGACACAGATACGCACTATTTT. It specifies CASSLSQSGRGTDTDTHYF.